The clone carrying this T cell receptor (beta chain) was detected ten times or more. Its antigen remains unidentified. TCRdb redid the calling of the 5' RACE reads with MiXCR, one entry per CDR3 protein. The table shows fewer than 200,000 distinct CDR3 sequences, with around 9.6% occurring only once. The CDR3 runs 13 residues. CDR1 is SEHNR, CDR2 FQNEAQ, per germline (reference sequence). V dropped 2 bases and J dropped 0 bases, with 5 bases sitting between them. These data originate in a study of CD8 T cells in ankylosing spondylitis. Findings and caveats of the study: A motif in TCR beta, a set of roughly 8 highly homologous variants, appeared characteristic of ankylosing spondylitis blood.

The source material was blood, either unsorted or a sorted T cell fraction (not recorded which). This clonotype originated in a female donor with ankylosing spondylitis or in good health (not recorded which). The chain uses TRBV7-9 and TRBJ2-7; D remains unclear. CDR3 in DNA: TGTGCCAGCAGCTTACAGGTCTCCTACGAGCAGTACTTC. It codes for CASSLQVSYEQYF.